The TCR beta chain described here comes from a study of blood T cell repertoires in COVID-19. Profiled with immunoSEQ multiplex PCR; TCRdb holds only in-frame clones, not every one. This repertoire shows under 200,000 clones, roughly 90% found once; its top ten account for approximately 4.1%. The sequence was collected from a woman aged 60 to 75 who had recovered from COVID-19. The sequencing input was peripheral blood.

In DNA, the CDR3 is TGTGCCTGGGGAGGACAACAGAACTATGGCTACACCTTC. As protein: CAWGGQQNYGYTF. V is TRBV30 and J is TRBJ1-2, with D tentatively TRBD1 (5 bases). The V end lost 5 bases, the J end lost 2 bases, and 12 bases lay between the germline ends. The CDR3 consists of 13 residues. In germline, CDR1 is GTSNPN, CDR2 SVGIG (reference sequence).